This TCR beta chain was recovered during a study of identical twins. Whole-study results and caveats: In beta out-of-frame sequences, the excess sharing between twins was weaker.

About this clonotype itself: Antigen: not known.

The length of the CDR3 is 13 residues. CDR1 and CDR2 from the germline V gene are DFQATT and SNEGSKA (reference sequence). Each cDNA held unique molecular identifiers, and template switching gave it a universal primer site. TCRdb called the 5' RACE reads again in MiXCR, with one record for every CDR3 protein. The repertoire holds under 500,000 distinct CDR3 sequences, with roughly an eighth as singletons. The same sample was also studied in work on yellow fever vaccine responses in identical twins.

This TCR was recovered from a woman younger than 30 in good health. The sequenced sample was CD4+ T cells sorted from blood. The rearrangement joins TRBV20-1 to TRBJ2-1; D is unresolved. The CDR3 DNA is TGCAGCCCCCGCATGACGGGCTACAATGAGCAGTTCTTC. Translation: CSPRMTGYNEQFF.